These 10 T cell receptor beta chains share one sample of origin, sequenced in a study of blood T cell repertoires in COVID-19. Profiling relied on immunoSEQ multiplex PCR, and the TCRdb table lists in-frame clones only, not all of them. The data show more than 250,000 clones, approximately 86% seen once. Sample: PBMCs or T cells enriched from blood (not recorded which). These receptors all come from a woman under 30 who had recovered from COVID-19.

V is TRBV5-8 and J is TRBJ2-6; D unresolved. The V end was cut by 3 bases, the J end by 0 bases, with 4 bases between. Germline-derived CDR1 and CDR2 are SGHTS and YDEGEE. This CDR3 is built from 14 residues. CDR3 DNA sequence: TGTGCCAGCAGCTCATTCTCTGGGGCCAACGTCCTGACTTTC. Its translation is CASSSFSGANVLTF.

This rearrangement joins TRBV6-6 to TRBJ1-1; D is undetermined. The CDR3 is 14 amino acids. V was pared by 4 bases and J by 1 base, with 10 bases between. Per the germline V gene, CDR1 is MNHNY and CDR2 is SVGAGI (reference sequence). The CDR3: CASSLGSSNTEAFF. In nucleotides, the CDR3 is TGTGCCAGCAGTTTGGGCAGCTCGAACACTGAAGCTTTCTTT.

The chain joins TRBV9 to TRBJ1-1, with a tentative D call TRBD1 (6 bases). This CDR3 has 12 residues. Germline lookup yields CDR1 SGDLS and CDR2 YYNGEE. Trimming shortened V by 3 bases and J by 9 bases, and 12 bases separated the two germline ends. The CDR3: CASSEGTSKAFF. The CDR3, as DNA: TGTGCCAGCAGCGAGGGGACATCCAAAGCTTTCTTT.

The V gene is TRBV28, the J gene TRBJ2-3; 8 nucleotides match TRBD1. Germline-derived CDR1 and CDR2 are MDHEN and SYDVKM. The CDR3 loop spans 14 amino acids. The J segment lost 2 bases and the V segment lost 6 bases, leaving 4 bases of the junction unmatched. The CDR3 nucleotides read TGTGCCAGCAGGCAGACAGGGGACACAGATACGCAGTATTTT. Protein product: CASRQTGDTDTQYF.

The V gene is TRBV30, the J gene TRBJ1-5; maybe TRBD1 (5 bases). V shed 1 base and J shed 0 bases, with 7 bases lying between them. This CDR3 region has 14 residues. Per the germline V gene, CDR1 is GTSNPN and CDR2 is SVGIG (reference sequence). In nucleotides, the CDR3 is TGTGCCTGGAGTGGGGGCTATAGCAATCAGCCCCAGCATTTT. Translated, it gives CAWSGGYSNQPQHF.

The V call is TRBV27, the J call TRBJ1-1; D call uncertain. In germline, CDR1 is MNHEY, CDR2 SMNVEV (reference sequence). The CDR3 contains 14 residues. With 3 bases removed from V and 2 bases from J, the gap between germline ends came to 10 bases. As DNA, the CDR3 is TGTGCCAGCAGTTTTGGGCCCCTTAACACTGAAGCTTTCTTT. Residues: CASSFGPLNTEAFF.

The chain uses TRBV10-1 and TRBJ1-1; D not resolved. The CDR3 spans 14 residues. V lost 8 bases and J lost 1, with 14 bases in between. CDR1 is WNHNN, CDR2 SYGVQD, per germline (reference sequence). The CDR3 sequence: CASPETEENTEAFF. In DNA form, the CDR3 reads TGCGCCAGCCCGGAGACGGAGGAGAACACTGAAGCTTTCTTT.

The chain recombines TRBV5-1 with TRBJ2-7; possible D gene TRBD1, 6 bases. CDR1 SGHRS and CDR2 YFSETQ come from the germline V gene. The CDR3 extends over 14 amino acids. The V gene lost 4 bases and the J gene lost 1 base, with 12 bases spanning the gap. This chain's CDR3 is CASSPGTYSYEQYF. In DNA form, the CDR3 reads TGCGCCAGCAGCCCCGGGACATATTCCTACGAGCAGTACTTC. Looking up the rest from reference TRBV5-1 and TRBJ2-7 gives the full variable domain: KAGVTQTPRYLIKTRGQQVTLSCSPISGHRSVSWYQQTPGQGLQFLFEYFSETQRNKGNFPGRFSGRQFSNSRSEMNVSTLELGDSALYLCASSPGTYSYEQYFGPGTRLTVT.

Only a few counts were recorded for this clone. The sample contains more than one DNA sequence encoding this CDR3. The chain has TRBV6-5 and TRBJ2-7, with TRBD1 matching 11 bases. CDR1 and CDR2 (germline): MNHEY, SVGAGI. With V trimmed by 4 bases and J by 4 bases, 3 bases remained unmatched. The CDR3 totals 14 residues. The CDR3 bases are TGTGCCAGCAGTTTGGACAGGGGGCTGTACGAGCAGTACTTC. Amino acids: CASSLDRGLYEQYF.

This chain links TRBV28 with TRBJ2-4; 8 nucleotides line up with TRBD2. From germline, CDR1 is MDHEN and CDR2 SYDVKM. This CDR3 is built from 17 residues. V was clipped by 7 bases and J by 2 bases; unmatched bases: 13. The chain's CDR3 is CASTLGLAGGPKNIQYF. CDR3 DNA sequence: TGTGCCAGCACCCTTGGTCTGGCGGGAGGACCCAAAAACATTCAGTACTTC. The whole variable domain, filled in from reference TRBV28 and TRBJ2-4, reads DVKVTQSSRYLVKRTGEKVFLECVQDMDHENMFWYRQDPGLGLRLIYFSYDVKMKEKGDIPEGYSVSREKKERFSLILESASTNQTSMYLCASTLGLAGGPKNIQYFGAGTRLSVL.